This TCR beta chain was profiled in a study of T cells in women clearing cervical HPV infection. Overall study findings and caveats: CIN3+ cases had significantly higher TCR richness than controls; evenness did not differ. Controls had more TRBV6-7 (approximately 0.15%) than cases (roughly 0.11%). Combining TCR richness with V gene abundances gave roughly 0.8 AUC.

Germline V gene sequence: CDR1 SGHRS, CDR2 YFSETQ. The CDR3 length is 14 residues. As regards this clone: Its antigen is not identified. The read terminates 3 residues ahead of where the CDR3 ends, so the germline J gene completes it.

Here immunoSEQ multiplex PCR was the method, and the copy in TCRdb shows in-frame clones only, minus some. The sample table includes about 32,000 clones. The rearrangement uses TRBV5-1 and TRBJ2-3; TRBD1 is a possible D gene (6 bases). The sequencing sample was made of blood buffy coat. This TCR came from a woman between 18 and 69 years old with a cervical HPV16 infection that either progressed to CIN3+ or cleared (not recorded which). CDR3 loop: CASSPRDTQETQYF. Partial CDR3 DNA: TGCGCCAGCAGCCCCCGGGACACCCAAGAGACG.